Each of the 20 T cell receptor beta chains below was sequenced from the same sample in a study of T cell responses to AZD1222 COVID-19 vaccine. The repertoire was sequenced with immunoSEQ multiplex PCR; TCRdb's copy has only in-frame clones and lacks some. This sample carries about 92,000 clones, about 89% of them seen once, and the ten largest clones take less than 8%. This specimen consisted of peripheral blood, obtained on day 0 of AZD1222 vaccination. These receptors were obtained from an adult in good health.

CDR3 sequence reads: CASKQGASEKLFF. CDR3 sequence (DNA): TGTGCCAGTAAACAGGGGGCGTCGGAAAAACTGTTTTTT. The chain couples TRBV12-3 or TRBV12-4 to TRBJ1-4; 9 bases are a match to TRBD1. The junction had 7 bases not matched to a gene; V was cut back by 9 bases and J by 8 bases. The CDR3 consists of 13 residues.

In this sample, this clone turned up once. This chain uses TRBV5-8 with TRBJ1-2; D is undetermined. There are 16 residues in the CDR3. Germline CDR1 SGHTS, CDR2 YDEGEE. V lost 0 bases, J lost 4 bases, and 16 bases lay in between. Written as DNA, the CDR3 is TGTGCCAGCAGCTTGGGAGCCGGGCCTACCCTCTATGGCTACACCTTC. It encodes CASSLGAGPTLYGYTF. The complete variable domain, with remaining parts taken from reference TRBV5-8 and TRBJ1-2, reads EAGVTQSPTHLIKTRGQQATLRCSPISGHTSVYWYQQALGLGLQFLLWYDEGEERNRGNFPPRFSGRQFPNYSSELNVNALELEDSALYLCASSLGAGPTLYGYTFGSGTRLTVV.

The J gene is TRBJ1-6, the V gene TRBV7-2; no reliable D call. The ends were cut back, 2 bases at V and 10 bases at J, with 15 bases in the middle. CDR3 size: 15 residues. The germline V gene has CDR1 SGHTA and CDR2 FQGNSA. Here the CDR3 DNA reads TGTGCCAGCAGCTTATTGGCCGCGAGCGGCTCACCCCTCCACTTT. As protein: CASSLLAASGSPLHF.

V is TRBV29-1 and J is TRBJ1-6; tentatively, D is TRBD1 (6 bases). The V and J ends lost 6 bases and 6 bases respectively, with 12 bases between them. The CDR3 is 13 amino acids. Germline assignment: CDR1 SQVTM and CDR2 ANQGSEA. CDR3 sequence (DNA): TGCAGCGTCAGGACAGAGTTTAATTCACCCCTCCACTTT. Protein sequence: CSVRTEFNSPLHF. The full variable domain, rest sourced from reference TRBV29-1 and TRBJ1-6, is SAVISQKPSRDICQRGTSLTIQCQVDSQVTMMFWYRQQPGQSLTLIATANQGSEATYESGFVIDKFPISRPNLTFSTLTVSNMSPEDSSIYLCSVRTEFNSPLHFGNGTRLTVT.

The J gene is TRBJ2-7, the V gene TRBV29-1; 10 bases match TRBD2. V shed 3 bases and J 0 bases; nucleotides not matched to a gene: 5. Germline values: CDR1 SQVTM, CDR2 ANQGSEA. The CDR3 is made up of 15 amino acids. The chain's CDR3 is CSVDWTSGSSYEQYF. In nucleotides, the CDR3 is TGCAGCGTTGATTGGACTAGCGGTAGCTCCTACGAGCAGTACTTC.

This clone was seen a few times. The rearrangement links TRBV4-1 to TRBJ1-2; D possibly corresponds to TRBD1 (5 bases). This CDR3 region has 13 residues. Germline assignment: CDR1 MGHRA and CDR2 YSYEKL. V shed 3 bases and J shed 2 bases, with 7 bases lying between them. This chain's CDR3 is CASSHDRNYGYTF. The CDR3 DNA reads TGCGCCAGCAGCCATGACAGAAACTATGGCTACACCTTC.

On this clone itself: This sample also contains other DNA sequences that code for the same CDR3. V is TRBV28 and J is TRBJ1-1; D gene uncertain. The CDR3 runs 11 residues. Germline CDR1 MDHEN, CDR2 SYDVKM. V dropped 2 bases and J dropped 4 bases, with 2 bases sitting between them. The CDR3 DNA sequence: TGTGCCAGCAGTTTACCCACTGAAGCTTTCTTT. This translates into CASSLPTEAFF.

This chain joins TRBV2 and TRBJ1-2; weak D call: TRBD1 (5 bases). The V gene lost 4 bases and the J gene lost 5 bases, with 11 bases spanning the gap. The CDR3 runs to 13 residues. The germline gives CDR1 SNHLY, CDR2 FYNNEI. CDR3 nucleotides: TGTGCCAGCAGTGCCCCTGGGGGTTATGGCTACACCTTC. This translates into CASSAPGGYGYTF.

CDR3 nucleotide sequence: TGTGCCAGCAGTGAAGCGGGAGTAGGCCCGACGGGTAACCTCCACTTT. This gives the protein CASSEAGVGPTGNLHF. This chain links TRBV6-1 with TRBJ1-6; D is undetermined. V gave up 0 bases and J gave up 15 bases, with 21 bases separating them. Germline loops: CDR1 MNHNS, CDR2 SASEGT. The CDR3 length is 16 residues.

This clone was detected only once. The chain employs TRBV5-1 and TRBJ2-7; D gene ambiguous. The CDR3 consists of 15 residues. The germline V and J ends were trimmed by 0 bases and 2 bases, with 12 bases remaining between them. The germline V gene has CDR1 SGHRS and CDR2 YFSETQ. CDR3 in DNA: TGCGCCAGCAGCTTGGGGGCAGGTGCGACCTACGAGCAGTACTTC. Its protein product is CASSLGAGATYEQYF.

The rearrangement uses TRBV6-1 and TRBJ2-5; TRBD1 might be the D (6 bases). CDR3 size: 15 residues. Looked up from germline, CDR1 is MNHNS and CDR2 is SASEGT. V was pared by 0 bases and J by 1 base, with 9 bases between. CDR3 DNA sequence: TGTGCCAGCAGTGAAGCCCCAGGGGCCCAAGAGACCCAGTACTTC. Encoded protein: CASSEAPGAQETQYF.

This clone was recorded only once. The chain carries TRBV27 and TRBJ2-6; 11 bases align to TRBD1. The germline CDR1 and CDR2 sequences are MNHEY and SMNVEV (reference sequence). The CDR3 is 19 residues long. The trim removed 6 bases at V and 3 bases at J, leaving 13 bases unmatched. The CDR3 is CASRGPRDRGKGGANVLTF. The CDR3 nucleotides read TGTGCCAGCAGGGGCCCCCGGGACAGGGGGAAAGGTGGGGCCAACGTCCTGACTTTC.

The V call is TRBV30, the J call TRBJ1-1; tentative D call: TRBD1 (6 bases). Per germline, CDR1 GTSNPN and CDR2 SVGIG (reference sequence). The CDR3 totals 12 residues. V was clipped by 3 bases and J by 4 bases, with 9 bases between them. CDR3 region: CAWRLQGTEAFF. CDR3 nucleotides: TGTGCCTGGAGATTACAGGGCACTGAAGCTTTCTTT.

The chain combines TRBV7-3 with TRBJ2-7; 8 bases are a match to TRBD2. Germline lookup yields CDR1 SGHTA and CDR2 FQGTGA. The CDR3 totals 16 residues. After removal of 5 bases from V and 1 base from J, the junction contained 10 bases not matched to a gene. The CDR3 DNA sequence: TGTGCCAGCAGCCCCTTTGAACTAGCGGCGTCCTACGAGCAGTACTTC. Translated, it gives CASSPFELAASYEQYF.

The chain joins TRBV7-8 to TRBJ1-1; D is ambiguous. The ends were cut back, 6 bases at V and 1 base at J, with 6 bases in the middle. This CDR3 spans 12 amino acids. Germline V gene data show CDR1 as SGHVS and CDR2 as FQNEAQ. The CDR3 loop reads CASRGKNTEAFF. The CDR3, as DNA: TGTGCCAGCAGGGGGAAGAACACTGAAGCTTTCTTT.

The chain couples TRBV5-1 to TRBJ2-3; 12 bases map to TRBD2. CDR1 is SGHRS and CDR2 is YFSETQ in the germline V gene. The CDR3 sequence is 16 residues long. After removal of 0 bases from V and 1 base from J, the junction contained 0 bases not matched to a gene. CDR3 in DNA: TGCGCCAGCAGCTTGGGACTAGCGGGAGGCACAGATACGCAGTATTTT. Its protein product is CASSLGLAGGTDTQYF.

This clone was counted between two and nine times. CDR3 in DNA: TGTGCCAGCGGGGAGTTGGGCCAAAATCAGCCCCAGCATTTT. Its protein is CASGELGQNQPQHF. The V and J genes are TRBV27 and TRBJ1-5; D is unclear. Germline CDR1 MNHEY, CDR2 SMNVEV (reference sequence). The CDR3 contains 14 residues. V was trimmed by 8 bases and J by 4 bases, leaving 15 bases between them.

This chain links TRBV4-1 with TRBJ2-2; 8 bases are a match to TRBD1. CDR3 length: 14 amino acids. The trim removed 0 bases at V and 6 bases at J, leaving 0 bases unmatched. The germline CDR1 and CDR2 sequences are MGHRA and YSYEKL. The CDR3 reads CASSQEQGAGELFF. CDR3 DNA sequence: TGCGCCAGCAGCCAAGAACAGGGGGCCGGGGAGCTGTTTTTT.

In nucleotides, the CDR3 is TGTGCCAGTAGTCGAAATTATGGTAGCGGGAACCCAGATACGCAGTATTTT. Its protein product is CASSRNYGSGNPDTQYF. The chain employs TRBV19 and TRBJ2-3; 8 nucleotides match TRBD2. This CDR3 contains 17 residues. From germline, CDR1 is LNHDA and CDR2 SQIVND (reference sequence). V trimming: 5 bases; J trimming: 4 bases; junction bases outside the gene matches: 14.

Note on this clone: The same CDR3 arises from other DNA sequences in this sample as well. The chain combines TRBV11-2 with TRBJ1-5; 10 positions match TRBD1. CDR3 length equals 15 residues. Trimming took 3 bases from V and 2 from J; bases not matched to a gene: 1. Germline loops: CDR1 SGHAT, CDR2 FQNNGV. The CDR3 spells CASSFGQGGNQPQHF. The CDR3 coding sequence is TGTGCCAGCAGCTTCGGACAGGGGGGCAATCAGCCCCAGCATTTT. Using reference TRBV11-2 and TRBJ1-5 for the parts outside the CDR3, the full variable domain is EAGVAQSPRYKIIEKRQSVAFWCNPISGHATLYWYQQILGQGPKLLIQFQNNGVVDDSQLPKDRFSAERLKGVDSTLKIQPAKLEDSAVYLCASSFGQGGNQPQHFGDGTRLSIL.